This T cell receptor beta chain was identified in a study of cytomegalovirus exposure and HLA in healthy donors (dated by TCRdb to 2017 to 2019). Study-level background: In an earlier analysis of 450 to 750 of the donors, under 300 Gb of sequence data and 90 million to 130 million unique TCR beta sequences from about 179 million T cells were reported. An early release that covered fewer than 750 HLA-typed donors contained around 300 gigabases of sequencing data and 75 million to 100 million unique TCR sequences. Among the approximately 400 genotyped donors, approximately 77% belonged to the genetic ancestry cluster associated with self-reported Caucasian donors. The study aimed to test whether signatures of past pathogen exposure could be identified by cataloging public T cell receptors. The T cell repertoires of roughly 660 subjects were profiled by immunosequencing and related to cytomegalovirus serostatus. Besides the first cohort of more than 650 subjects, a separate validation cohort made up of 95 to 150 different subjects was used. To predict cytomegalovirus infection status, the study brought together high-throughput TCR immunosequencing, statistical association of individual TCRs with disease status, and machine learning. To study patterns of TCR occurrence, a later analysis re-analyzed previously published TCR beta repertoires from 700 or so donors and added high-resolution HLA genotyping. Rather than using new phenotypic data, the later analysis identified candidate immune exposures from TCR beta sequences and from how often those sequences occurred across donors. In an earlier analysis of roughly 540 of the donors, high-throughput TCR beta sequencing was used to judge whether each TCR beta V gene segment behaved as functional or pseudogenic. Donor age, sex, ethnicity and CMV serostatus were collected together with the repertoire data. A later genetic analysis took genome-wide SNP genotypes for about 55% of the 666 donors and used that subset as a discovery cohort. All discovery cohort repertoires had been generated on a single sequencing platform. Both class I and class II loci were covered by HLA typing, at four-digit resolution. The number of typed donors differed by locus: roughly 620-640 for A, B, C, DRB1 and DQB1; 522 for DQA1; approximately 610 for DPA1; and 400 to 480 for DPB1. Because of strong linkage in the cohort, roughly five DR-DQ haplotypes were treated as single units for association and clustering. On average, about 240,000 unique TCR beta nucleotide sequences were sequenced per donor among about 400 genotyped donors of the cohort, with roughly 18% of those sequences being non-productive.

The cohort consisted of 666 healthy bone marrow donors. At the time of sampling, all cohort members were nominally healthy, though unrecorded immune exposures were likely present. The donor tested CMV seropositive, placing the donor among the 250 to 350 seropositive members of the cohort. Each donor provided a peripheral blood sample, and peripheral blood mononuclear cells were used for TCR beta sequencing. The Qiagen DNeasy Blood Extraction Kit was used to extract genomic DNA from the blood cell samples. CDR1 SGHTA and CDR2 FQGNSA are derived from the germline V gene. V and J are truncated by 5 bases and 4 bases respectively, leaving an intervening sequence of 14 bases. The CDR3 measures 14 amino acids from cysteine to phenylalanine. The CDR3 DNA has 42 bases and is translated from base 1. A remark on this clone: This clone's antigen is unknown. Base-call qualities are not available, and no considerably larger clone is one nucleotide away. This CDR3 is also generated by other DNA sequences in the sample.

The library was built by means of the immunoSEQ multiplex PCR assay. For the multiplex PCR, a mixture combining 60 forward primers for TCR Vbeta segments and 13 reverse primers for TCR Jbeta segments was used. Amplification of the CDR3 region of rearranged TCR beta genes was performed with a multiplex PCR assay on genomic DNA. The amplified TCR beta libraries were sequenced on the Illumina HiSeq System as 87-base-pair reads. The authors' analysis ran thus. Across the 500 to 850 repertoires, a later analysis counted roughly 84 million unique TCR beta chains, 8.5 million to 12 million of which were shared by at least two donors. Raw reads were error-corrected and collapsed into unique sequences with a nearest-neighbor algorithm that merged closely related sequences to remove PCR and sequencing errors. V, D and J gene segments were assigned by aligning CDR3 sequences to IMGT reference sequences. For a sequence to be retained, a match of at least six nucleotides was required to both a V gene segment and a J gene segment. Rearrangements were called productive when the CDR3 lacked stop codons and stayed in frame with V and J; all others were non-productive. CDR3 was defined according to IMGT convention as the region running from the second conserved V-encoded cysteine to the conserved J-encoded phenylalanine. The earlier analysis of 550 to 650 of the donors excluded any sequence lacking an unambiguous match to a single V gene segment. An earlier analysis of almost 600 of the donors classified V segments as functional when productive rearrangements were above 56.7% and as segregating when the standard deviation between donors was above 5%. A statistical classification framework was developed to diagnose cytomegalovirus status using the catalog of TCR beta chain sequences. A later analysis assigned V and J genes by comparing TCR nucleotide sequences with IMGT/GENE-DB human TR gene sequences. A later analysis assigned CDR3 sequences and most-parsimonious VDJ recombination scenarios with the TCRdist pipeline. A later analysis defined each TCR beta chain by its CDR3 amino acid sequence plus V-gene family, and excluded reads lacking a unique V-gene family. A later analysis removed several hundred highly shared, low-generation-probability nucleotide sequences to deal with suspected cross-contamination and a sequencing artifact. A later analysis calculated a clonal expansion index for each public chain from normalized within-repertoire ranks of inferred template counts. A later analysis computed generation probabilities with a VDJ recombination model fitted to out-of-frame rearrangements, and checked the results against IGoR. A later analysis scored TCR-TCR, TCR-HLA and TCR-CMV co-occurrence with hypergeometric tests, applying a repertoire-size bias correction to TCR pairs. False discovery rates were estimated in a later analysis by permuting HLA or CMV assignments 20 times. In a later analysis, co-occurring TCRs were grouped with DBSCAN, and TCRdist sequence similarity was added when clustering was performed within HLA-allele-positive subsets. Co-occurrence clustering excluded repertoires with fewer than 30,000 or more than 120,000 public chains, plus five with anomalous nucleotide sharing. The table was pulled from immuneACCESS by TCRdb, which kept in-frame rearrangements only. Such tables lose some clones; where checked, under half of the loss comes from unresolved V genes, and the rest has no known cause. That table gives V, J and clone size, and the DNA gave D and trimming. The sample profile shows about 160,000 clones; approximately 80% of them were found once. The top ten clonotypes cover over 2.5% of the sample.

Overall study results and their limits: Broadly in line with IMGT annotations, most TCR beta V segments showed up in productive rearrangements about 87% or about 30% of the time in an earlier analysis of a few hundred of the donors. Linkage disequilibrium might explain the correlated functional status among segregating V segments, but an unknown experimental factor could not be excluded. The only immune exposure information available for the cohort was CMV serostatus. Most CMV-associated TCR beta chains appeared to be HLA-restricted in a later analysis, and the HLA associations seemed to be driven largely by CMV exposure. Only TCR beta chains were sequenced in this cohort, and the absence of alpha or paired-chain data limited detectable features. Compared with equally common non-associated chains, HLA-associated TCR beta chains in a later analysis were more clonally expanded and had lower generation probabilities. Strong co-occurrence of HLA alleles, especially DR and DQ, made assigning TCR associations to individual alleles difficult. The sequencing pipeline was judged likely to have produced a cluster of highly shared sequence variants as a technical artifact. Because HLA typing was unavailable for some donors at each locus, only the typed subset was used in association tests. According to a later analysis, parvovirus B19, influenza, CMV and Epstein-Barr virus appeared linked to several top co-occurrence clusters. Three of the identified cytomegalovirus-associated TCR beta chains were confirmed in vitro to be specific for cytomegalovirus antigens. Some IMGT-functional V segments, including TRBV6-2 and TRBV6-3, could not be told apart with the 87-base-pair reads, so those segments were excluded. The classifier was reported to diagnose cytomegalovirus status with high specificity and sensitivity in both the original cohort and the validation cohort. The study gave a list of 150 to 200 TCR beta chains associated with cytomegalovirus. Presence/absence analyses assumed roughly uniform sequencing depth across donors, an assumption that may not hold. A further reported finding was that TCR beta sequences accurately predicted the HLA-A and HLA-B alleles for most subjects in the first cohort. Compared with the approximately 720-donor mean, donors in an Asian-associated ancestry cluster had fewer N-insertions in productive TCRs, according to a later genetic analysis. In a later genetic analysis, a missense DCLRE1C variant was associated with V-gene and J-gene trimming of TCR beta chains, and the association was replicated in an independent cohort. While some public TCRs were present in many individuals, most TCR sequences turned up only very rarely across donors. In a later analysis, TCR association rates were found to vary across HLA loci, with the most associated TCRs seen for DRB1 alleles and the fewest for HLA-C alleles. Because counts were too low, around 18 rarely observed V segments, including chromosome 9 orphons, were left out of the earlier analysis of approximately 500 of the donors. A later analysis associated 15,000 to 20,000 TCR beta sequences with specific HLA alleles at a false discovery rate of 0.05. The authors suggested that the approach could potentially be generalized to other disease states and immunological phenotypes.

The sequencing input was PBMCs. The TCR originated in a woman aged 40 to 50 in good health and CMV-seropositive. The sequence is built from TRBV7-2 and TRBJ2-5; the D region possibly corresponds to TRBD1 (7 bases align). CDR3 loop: CASSPAGGGETQYF. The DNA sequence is TGTGCCAGCAGCCCGGCAGGGGGAGGAGAGACCCAGTACTTC. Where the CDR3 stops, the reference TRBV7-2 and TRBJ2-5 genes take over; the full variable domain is GAGVSQSPSNKVTEKGKDVELRCDPISGHTALYWYRQSLGQGLEFLIYFQGNSAPDKSGLPSDRFSAERTGGSVSTLTIQRTQQEDSAVYLCASSPAGGGETQYFGPGTRLLVL.